These 10 T cell receptor beta chains were all obtained from the same sample, sequenced in a study of blood T cell repertoires in COVID-19. The method was immunoSEQ multiplex PCR; TCRdb's version includes in-frame clones alone and lacks a portion of them. The repertoire consists of 200,000 to 300,000 clones, with approximately 83% occurring once and the leading ten covering about 10%. The specimen sequenced was peripheral blood. The receptors come from a man older than 75 with acute or convalescent COVID-19.

The chain recombines TRBV12-5 with TRBJ1-5; TRBD1 aligns across 8 bases. Germline CDR1 is LGHNT and CDR2 is FRNRAP. V trimming: 6 bases; J trimming: 9 bases; junction bases outside the gene matches: 10. The CDR3 length is 14 residues. The CDR3 sequence is CASGETGVYRPQHF. The CDR3 DNA reads as TGTGCTAGTGGCGAGACAGGGGTATACCGGCCCCAGCATTTT.

The CDR3 DNA reads TGCGCCAGCAGCGTGCCGGGGTCCCAAGAGACCCAGTACTTC. Residues: CASSVPGSQETQYF. The chain recombines TRBV5-1 with TRBJ2-5; D might be TRBD2 (5 bases). V was trimmed by 4 bases and J by 1 base, leaving 11 bases between them. This CDR3 is built from 14 residues. CDR1 and CDR2 (germline): SGHRS, YFSETQ.

The chain is built from TRBV18 and TRBJ1-1, with 12 bases aligning to TRBD1. Germline CDR1 and CDR2: KGHSH and LQKENI. The CDR3 spans 19 residues. After removal of 4 bases from V and 7 bases from J, the junction contained 19 bases not matched to a gene. The CDR3 DNA follows: TGTGCCAGCTCACAAAACACGGGGAACTTCCGGGACAGGGGGCTTGAAGCTTTCTTT. Its protein is CASSQNTGNFRDRGLEAFF.

This chain joins TRBV24-1 and TRBJ1-4; the match to TRBD1 covers 8 bases. Germline CDR1 KGHDR, CDR2 SFDVKD. V lost 5 bases and J lost 5; bases outside the gene matches: 6. This CDR3 has 15 residues. The CDR3 region is CATSAAGGSNEKLFF. The CDR3 DNA sequence: TGTGCCACCAGTGCCGCAGGGGGCTCGAATGAAAAACTGTTTTTT.

Points on this clone: Just one base apart from a much larger clone, this may be a read error. The chain links TRBV28 to TRBJ1-5; D may be TRBD1 (5 bases). The V end was cut by 4 bases, the J end by 5 bases, with 6 bases between. CDR3 length equals 12 residues. Germline V gives CDR1 MDHEN, CDR2 SYDVKM. The CDR3 here is CASSSRDQPQHF. In DNA form, the CDR3 reads TGTGCCAGCAGTTCCAGGGATCAGCCCCAGCATTTT.

This rearrangement joins TRBV7-3 to TRBJ1-2; TRBD1 might be the D (6 bases). V lost 5 bases and J lost 0, with 16 bases in between. CDR3 length: 16 residues. Germline V gene lookup returns CDR1 SGHTA and CDR2 FQGTGA. The CDR3 DNA reads as TGTGCCAGCAGCGTTACCGGGACACAAGCTAACTATGGCTACACCTTC. It encodes CASSVTGTQANYGYTF.

A single count supports this clone. The genes are TRBV5-4 and TRBJ2-3, with 7 bases lining up with TRBD1. Trimming removed 0 bases from V and 3 bases from J; junction bases left unmatched: 7. This CDR3 has 16 amino acids. Germline V CDR1 and CDR2: SGHNT, YYREEE (reference sequence). CDR3 coding DNA: TGTGCCAGCAGCTTGGAGGGACAGATAACAACAGATACGCAGTATTTT. Translated, it gives CASSLEGQITTDTQYF.

The rearrangement uses TRBV18 and TRBJ2-2, with 9 bases lining up with TRBD1. From germline, CDR1 is KGHSH and CDR2 LQKENI. The CDR3 runs to 16 residues. The trim removed 2 bases at V and 4 bases at J, leaving 5 bases unmatched. DNA for the CDR3: TGTGCCAGCTCACCAATTACAGGGGGCAGCACCGGGGAGCTGTTTTTT. This encodes CASSPITGGSTGELFF.

V is TRBV10-2 and J is TRBJ2-7, with unresolved D. CDR1 is WSHSY and CDR2 is SAAADI in the germline V gene. The CDR3 is 15 amino acids. Trimming removed 2 bases from V and 0 bases from J, with 11 bases in between. This chain's CDR3 is CASSENPLSSYEQYF. The CDR3 nucleotides are TGCGCCAGCAGTGAGAACCCGTTGAGCTCCTACGAGCAGTACTTC.

This clone was seen once. The chain carries TRBV12-3 or TRBV12-4 and TRBJ1-5; D is unresolved. The CDR3 has 13 amino acids. V was trimmed by 1 base and J by 9 bases, leaving 10 bases between them. CDR3: CASSLDGSRPQHF. The CDR3 bases are TGTGCCAGCAGTTTAGATGGTTCGAGGCCCCAGCATTTT.